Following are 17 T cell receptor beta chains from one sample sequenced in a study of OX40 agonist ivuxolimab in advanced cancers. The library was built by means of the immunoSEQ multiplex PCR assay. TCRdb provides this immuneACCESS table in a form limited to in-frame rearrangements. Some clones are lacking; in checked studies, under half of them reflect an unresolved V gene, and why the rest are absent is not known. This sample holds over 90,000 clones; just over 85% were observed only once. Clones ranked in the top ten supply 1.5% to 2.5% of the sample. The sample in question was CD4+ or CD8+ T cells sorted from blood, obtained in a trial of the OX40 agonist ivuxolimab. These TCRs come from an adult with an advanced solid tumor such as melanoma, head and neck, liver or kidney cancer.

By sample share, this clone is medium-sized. The CDR3 coding sequence is TGCGCCAGCCTCCAGCCCGGGACAGGTTCCTACGAGCAGTACTTC. It specifies CASLQPGTGSYEQYF. V is TRBV10-2 and J is TRBJ2-7; 8 positions agree with TRBD1. The CDR3 length is 15 residues. Germline CDR1 is WSHSY and CDR2 is SAAADI. The trim removed 8 bases at V and 1 base at J, leaving 10 bases unmatched.

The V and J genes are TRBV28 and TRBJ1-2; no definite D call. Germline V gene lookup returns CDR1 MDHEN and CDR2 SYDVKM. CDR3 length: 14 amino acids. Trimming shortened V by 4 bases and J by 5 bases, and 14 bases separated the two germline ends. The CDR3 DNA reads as TGTGCCAGCAGTTCGGTATCAGCGAGTTATGGCTACACCTTC. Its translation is CASSSVSASYGYTF.

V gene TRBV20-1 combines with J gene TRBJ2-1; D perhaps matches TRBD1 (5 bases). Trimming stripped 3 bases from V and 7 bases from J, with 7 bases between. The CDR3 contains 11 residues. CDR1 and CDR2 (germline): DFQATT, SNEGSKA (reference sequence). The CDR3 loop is CSARGPNEQFF. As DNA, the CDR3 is TGCAGTGCTAGGGGGCCGAATGAGCAGTTCTTC.

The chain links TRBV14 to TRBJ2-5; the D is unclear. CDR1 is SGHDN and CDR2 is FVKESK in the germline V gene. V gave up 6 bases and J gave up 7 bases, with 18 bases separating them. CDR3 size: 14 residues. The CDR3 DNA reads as TGTGCCAGCAGTCCTAGTGAGGTTTCCGGGACCCAGTACTTC. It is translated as CASSPSEVSGTQYF.

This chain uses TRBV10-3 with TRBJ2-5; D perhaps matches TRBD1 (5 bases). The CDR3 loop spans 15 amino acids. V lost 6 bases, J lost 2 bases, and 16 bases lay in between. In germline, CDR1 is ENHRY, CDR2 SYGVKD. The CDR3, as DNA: TGTGCCATCAGCAAGACAGTGTACGGACAAGAGACCCAGTACTTC. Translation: CAISKTVYGQETQYF.

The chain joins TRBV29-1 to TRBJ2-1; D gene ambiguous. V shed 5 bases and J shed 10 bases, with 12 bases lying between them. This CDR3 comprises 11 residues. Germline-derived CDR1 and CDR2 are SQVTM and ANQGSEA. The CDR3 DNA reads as TGCAGCGTTCGAGGACGAGTCGAGCAGTTCTTC. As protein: CSVRGRVEQFF.

CDR3 nucleotides: TGTGCCAGCAGTCGGGCGGGAGCCCGCACCGGGGAGCTGTTTTTT. It codes for CASSRAGARTGELFF. V and J are TRBV28 and TRBJ2-2; 7 bases align to TRBD2. The V and J ends lost 5 bases and 4 bases, in that order; junction bases with no gene match: 7. Germline V gene lookup returns CDR1 MDHEN and CDR2 SYDVKM. The CDR3 has 15 amino acids.

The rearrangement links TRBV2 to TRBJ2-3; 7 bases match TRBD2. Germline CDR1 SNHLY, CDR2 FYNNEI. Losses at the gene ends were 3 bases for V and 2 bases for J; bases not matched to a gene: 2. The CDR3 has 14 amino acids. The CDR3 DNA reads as TGTGCCAGCAGTGAGGGACTACCCACAGATACGCAGTATTTT. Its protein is CASSEGLPTDTQYF.

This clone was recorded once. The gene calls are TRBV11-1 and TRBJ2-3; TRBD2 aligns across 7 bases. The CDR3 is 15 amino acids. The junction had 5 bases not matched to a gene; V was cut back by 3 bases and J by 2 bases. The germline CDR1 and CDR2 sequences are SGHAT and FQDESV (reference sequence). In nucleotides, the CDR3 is TGTGCCAGCAGCTTTCCAAGCGGGGTCACAGATACGCAGTATTTT. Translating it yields CASSFPSGVTDTQYF.

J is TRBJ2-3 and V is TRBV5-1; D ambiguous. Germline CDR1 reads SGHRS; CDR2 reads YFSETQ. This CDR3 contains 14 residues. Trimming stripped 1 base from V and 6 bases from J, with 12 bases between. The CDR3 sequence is CASSLPQGMDTQYF. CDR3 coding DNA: TGCGCCAGCAGCTTGCCTCAAGGGATGGATACGCAGTATTTT. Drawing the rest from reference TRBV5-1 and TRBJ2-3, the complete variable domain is KAGVTQTPRYLIKTRGQQVTLSCSPISGHRSVSWYQQTPGQGLQFLFEYFSETQRNKGNFPGRFSGRQFSNSRSEMNVSTLELGDSALYLCASSLPQGMDTQYFGPGTRLTVL.

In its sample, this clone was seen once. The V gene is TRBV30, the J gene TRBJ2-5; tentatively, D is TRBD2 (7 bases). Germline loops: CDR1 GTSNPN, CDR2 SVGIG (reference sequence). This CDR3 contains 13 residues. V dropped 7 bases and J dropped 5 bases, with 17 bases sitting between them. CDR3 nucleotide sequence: TGTGCCTCGGAAGAGGGGGGGGGCGAGACCCAGTACTTC. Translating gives CASEEGGGETQYF.

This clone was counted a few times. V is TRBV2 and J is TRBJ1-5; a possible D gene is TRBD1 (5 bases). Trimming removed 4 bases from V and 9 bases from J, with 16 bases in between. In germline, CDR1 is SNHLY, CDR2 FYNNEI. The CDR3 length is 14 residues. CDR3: CASSVSGTAPPQHF. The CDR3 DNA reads TGTGCCAGCAGTGTCTCCGGGACCGCGCCGCCCCAGCATTTT. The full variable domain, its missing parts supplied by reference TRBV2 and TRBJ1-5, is EPEVTQTPSHQVTQMGQEVILRCVPISNHLYFYWYRQILGQKVEFLVSFYNNEISEKSEIFDDQFSVERPDGSNFTLKIRSTKLEDSAMYFCASSVSGTAPPQHFGDGTRLSIL.

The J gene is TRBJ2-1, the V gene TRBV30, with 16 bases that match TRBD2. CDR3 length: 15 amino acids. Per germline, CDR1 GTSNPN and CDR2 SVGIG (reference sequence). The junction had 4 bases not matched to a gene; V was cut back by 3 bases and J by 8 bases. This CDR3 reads CAWRGLAGGIYEQFF. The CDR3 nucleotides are TGTGCCTGGAGGGGACTAGCGGGAGGGATATATGAGCAGTTCTTC.

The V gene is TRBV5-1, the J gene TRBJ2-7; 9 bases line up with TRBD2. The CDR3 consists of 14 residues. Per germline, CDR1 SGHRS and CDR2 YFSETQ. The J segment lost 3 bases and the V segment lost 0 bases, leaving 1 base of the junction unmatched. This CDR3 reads CASSLGREGYEQYF. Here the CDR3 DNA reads TGCGCCAGCAGCTTGGGGCGGGAGGGCTACGAGCAGTACTTC.

CDR3 sequence (DNA): TGTGCCAGCAGCTTAGAGGGCGGGATTTCCTACAATGAGCAGTTCTTC. This sequence encodes CASSLEGGISYNEQFF. V gene TRBV7-8 combines with J gene TRBJ2-1, with D perhaps matching TRBD2 (6 bases). V was cut by 1 base and J by 1 base, with 11 bases left in between. This CDR3 comprises 16 residues. Germline V lookup: CDR1 SGHVS, CDR2 FQNEAQ.

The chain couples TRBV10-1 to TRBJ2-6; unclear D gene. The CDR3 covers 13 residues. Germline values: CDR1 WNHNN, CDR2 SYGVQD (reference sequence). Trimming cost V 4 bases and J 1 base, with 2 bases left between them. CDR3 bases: TGCGCCAGCAGTGGGTCTGGGGCCAACGTCCTGACTTTC. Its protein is CASSGSGANVLTF.

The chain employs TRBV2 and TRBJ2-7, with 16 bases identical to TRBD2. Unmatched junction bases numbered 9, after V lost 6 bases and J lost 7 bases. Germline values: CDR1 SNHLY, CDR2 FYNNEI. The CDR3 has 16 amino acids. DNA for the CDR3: TGTGCCAGCAGGGCCGGGACTAGCGGGAGGGCAGGAGAGCAGTACTTC. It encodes CASRAGTSGRAGEQYF.